A single sample gave rise to the 30 T cell receptor beta chains below, sequenced in a study of blood T cell repertoires in COVID-19. The repertoire was sequenced with immunoSEQ multiplex PCR; TCRdb's copy has only in-frame clones and lacks some. The table lists more than 40,000 clones, 75% to 90% of them singletons. What was sequenced was peripheral blood. These receptors all come from a human donor in a cohort sampled during active COVID-19.

In its sample, this clone was seen a few times. This sequence joins TRBV11-2 and TRBJ1-2; TRBD1 aligns across 9 bases. Germline values: CDR1 SGHAT, CDR2 FQNNGV. This CDR3 is 15 amino acids long. The V segment lost 0 bases and the J segment 8 bases; nucleotides outside the gene matches: 7. In DNA form, the CDR3 reads TGTGCCAGCAGCTTAGATTGGACAGGGGATAACGGCTACACCTTC. This encodes CASSLDWTGDNGYTF.

The chain recombines TRBV18 with TRBJ2-3; possibly TRBD2 for D (5 bases). V was pared by 6 bases and J by 1 base, with 11 bases between. The germline gives CDR1 KGHSH, CDR2 LQKENI. The length of the CDR3 is 14 residues. The CDR3 is CASSRNSGTDTQYF. The CDR3 DNA reads TGTGCCAGCTCCCGCAATAGCGGCACAGATACGCAGTATTTT.

The chain combines TRBV7-2 with TRBJ2-1; a weak D match, TRBD2 (6 bases). The V end lost 5 bases, the J end lost 5 bases, and 13 bases lay between the germline ends. This CDR3 spans 14 amino acids. Germline lookup yields CDR1 SGHTA and CDR2 FQGNSA. The CDR3 DNA reads as TGTGCCAGCAGCCAACCGGGACTTAACAATGAGCAGTTCTTC. This gives the protein CASSQPGLNNEQFF. Variable domain in full (rest from reference TRBV7-2 and TRBJ2-1): GAGVSQSPSNKVTEKGKDVELRCDPISGHTALYWYRQSLGQGLEFLIYFQGNSAPDKSGLPSDRFSAERTGGSVSTLTIQRTQQEDSAVYLCASSQPGLNNEQFFGPGTRLTVL.

The chain combines TRBV25-1 with TRBJ2-7; possibly TRBD1 for D (5 bases). The CDR3 runs to 13 residues. Trimming removed 0 bases at V and 7 bases at J, with 10 bases between. CDR1 is MGHDK, CDR2 SYGVNS, per germline. CDR3 in DNA: TGTGCCAGCAGTGAATATAGGCAGGGTGAGCAGTACTTC. Amino acid sequence: CASSEYRQGEQYF.

V gene TRBV6-5 combines with J gene TRBJ2-7, with 7 bases lining up with TRBD2. CDR1 MNHEY and CDR2 SVGAGI come from the germline V gene. The CDR3 contains 13 residues. V lost 5 bases to trimming and J lost 2 bases; unmatched junction nucleotides: 3. The CDR3 DNA follows: TGTGCCAGCAGTACCGGGGGGACCTACGAGCAGTACTTC. Protein: CASSTGGTYEQYF.

CDR3 in amino acids: CASSLAPTGVPSYEQYF. DNA of the CDR3: TGCGCCAGCAGCTTGGCCCCGACAGGTGTACCATCCTACGAGCAGTACTTC. V usage is TRBV5-1 and J usage is TRBJ2-7; D perhaps matches TRBD1 (6 bases). The germline gives CDR1 SGHRS, CDR2 YFSETQ. There are 17 residues in the CDR3. V was pared by 0 bases and J by 1 base, with 17 bases between.

The chain combines TRBV29-1 with TRBJ2-7, with 16 bases identical to TRBD2. Losses at the gene ends were 7 bases for V and 2 bases for J; bases not matched to a gene: 5. Germline V gene sequence: CDR1 SQVTM, CDR2 ANQGSEA. The length of the CDR3 is 15 residues. As DNA, the CDR3 is TGCAGCGCCTCCGGGACTAGCGGGGGGGCCTACGAGCAGTACTTC. Encoded protein: CSASGTSGGAYEQYF.

The V gene is TRBV5-1, the J gene TRBJ1-1, with 7 nucleotides matching TRBD1. The length of the CDR3 is 16 residues. Per germline, CDR1 SGHRS and CDR2 YFSETQ. V was pared by 4 bases and J by 0 bases, with 9 bases of the junction left unmatched. The CDR3 sequence is CASSTGQIKMNTEAFF. The CDR3, as DNA: TGCGCCAGCAGCACGGGACAGATTAAAATGAACACTGAAGCTTTCTTT.

The V and J genes are TRBV4-1 and TRBJ1-4; D might be TRBD1 (6 bases). Trimming removed 0 bases at V and 3 bases at J, with 20 bases between. The CDR3 is 19 amino acids. Germline assignment: CDR1 MGHRA and CDR2 YSYEKL. The CDR3: CASSQESGLQGLSNEKLFF. The DNA of the CDR3 is TGCGCCAGCAGCCAAGAATCGGGGTTGCAGGGGCTGTCTAATGAAAAACTGTTTTTT.

This CDR3 is CASSKTGATEAFF. The DNA for the CDR3 is TGTGCCAGCAGTAAAACAGGGGCCACTGAAGCTTTCTTT. The rearrangement joins TRBV6-6 to TRBJ1-1; 7 nucleotides align to TRBD1. Unmatched junction bases numbered 4, after V lost 5 bases and J lost 4 bases. In germline, CDR1 is MNHNY, CDR2 SVGAGI (reference sequence). This CDR3 comprises 13 residues.

This chain links TRBV9 with TRBJ2-2, with 12 bases that match TRBD2. J was trimmed by 5 bases and V by 0 bases; bases with no gene match: 2. Germline-derived CDR1 and CDR2 are SGDLS and YYNGEE. This CDR3 contains 16 residues. This CDR3 is CASSVVTSGGTGELFF. The CDR3 nucleotides are TGTGCCAGCAGCGTAGTTACTAGCGGGGGGACCGGGGAGCTGTTTTTT.

The chain links TRBV5-3 to TRBJ1-5; TRBD1 agrees at 8 bases. TRBV5-3 is known as an ORF, though its function is uncertain. There are 17 residues in the CDR3. J gave up 6 bases and V 5 bases, and 16 bases lay outside the gene matches. CDR3 region: CARSSDRGNELGQPQHF. CDR3 sequence (DNA): TGTGCCAGAAGTTCCGACAGGGGAAATGAGCTGGGTCAGCCCCAGCATTTT.

The chain employs TRBV7-7 and TRBJ2-1, with TRBD2 matching 9 bases. V gave up 1 base and J gave up 8 bases; unmatched junction bases: 0. This CDR3 spans 13 amino acids. Germline CDR1 is SSHAT and CDR2 is FNYEAQ (reference sequence). CDR3 region: CASSLVAGDEQFF. The CDR3, as DNA: TGTGCCAGCAGCTTAGTAGCGGGAGATGAGCAGTTCTTC.

This sequence joins TRBV6-2 or TRBV6-3 and TRBJ1-2; D possibly corresponds to TRBD1 (5 bases). This CDR3 region has 14 residues. Germline assignment: CDR1 MNHEY and CDR2 SVGEGT. V was cut by 5 bases and J by 2 bases, with 12 bases left in between. Written as DNA, the CDR3 is TGTGCCAGCAGTACGCCGACAGAGAACTATGGCTACACCTTC. Encoded protein: CASSTPTENYGYTF.

The gene calls are TRBV24-1 and TRBJ2-5; 9 bases map to TRBD2. The V gene's germline CDR1 is KGHDR and CDR2 SFDVKD. V shed 3 bases, J shed 5 bases, and the junction held 0 bases outside the gene matches. The CDR3 has 13 residues. CDR3 nucleotide sequence: TGTGCCACCAGTGATGGGACTAGCGAGACCCAGTACTTC. Protein sequence: CATSDGTSETQYF.

The chain couples TRBV7-2 to TRBJ1-2; a weak D match, TRBD1 (5 bases). The CDR3 consists of 15 residues. Looked up from germline, CDR1 is SGHTA and CDR2 is FQGNSA. V lost 2 bases to trimming and J lost 7 bases, with 17 bases between them. CDR3 nucleotide sequence: TGTGCCAGCAGCTTATCGGCGGGAGGGGCATCTGGCTACACCTTC. Amino acid sequence: CASSLSAGGASGYTF.

V is TRBV28 and J is TRBJ1-5, with D hard to call. The CDR3 is 16 amino acids. Germline V gene sequence: CDR1 MDHEN, CDR2 SYDVKM. V lost 5 bases and J lost 4, with 18 bases in between. CDR3 protein: CASSENTARGNQPQHF. CDR3 nucleotide sequence: TGTGCCAGCAGTGAGAACACGGCTCGGGGTAATCAGCCCCAGCATTTT.

Written as DNA, the CDR3 is TGTGCCAGCAGCTTGGGGGGAGCGGCTGAAGCTTTCTTT. It yields the protein CASSLGGAAEAFF. The V call is TRBV5-4, the J call TRBJ1-1; no clear D gene. Trimming pared 0 bases from V and 6 bases from J, leaving 9 bases between. CDR1 is SGHNT, CDR2 YYREEE, per germline (reference sequence). This CDR3 spans 13 amino acids.

V usage is TRBV5-1 and J usage is TRBJ2-7, with 11 bases identical to TRBD2. Germline V CDR1 and CDR2: SGHRS, YFSETQ. Trimming took 2 bases from V and 6 from J; bases not matched to a gene: 7. This CDR3 region has 15 residues. The CDR3 DNA is TGCGCCAGCAGCTTAACTAGCGGGAGTTTGTCCGAGCAGTACTTC. It specifies CASSLTSGSLSEQYF. The whole variable domain, remainder taken from reference TRBV5-1 and TRBJ2-7, is KAGVTQTPRYLIKTRGQQVTLSCSPISGHRSVSWYQQTPGQGLQFLFEYFSETQRNKGNFPGRFSGRQFSNSRSEMNVSTLELGDSALYLCASSLTSGSLSEQYFGPGTRLTVT.

The J gene is TRBJ2-7, the V gene TRBV5-6; 7 nucleotides match TRBD1. The J segment lost 2 bases and the V segment lost 1 base, leaving 3 bases of the junction unmatched. Germline V gene data show CDR1 as SGHDT and CDR2 as YYEEEE. The CDR3 covers 14 residues. The DNA of the CDR3 is TGTGCCAGCAGCTTGAGGCAGGGGGCCTACGAGCAGTACTTC. Translation gives CASSLRQGAYEQYF.

This clone showed up just once. The chain uses TRBV12-2 and TRBJ2-2; TRBD2 was called by the table and not checked on the DNA. TRBV12-2 is shown as a pseudogene. The CDR3 is made up of 18 amino acids. In DNA form, the CDR3 reads TGTGCAAGTCGCTTACCCCCTTGGCAGCGGGAGGGCACCGGGGAGCTGTTTTTT. Translated, it gives CASRLPPWQREGTGELFF.

The gene calls are TRBV9 and TRBJ2-1; D perhaps matches TRBD2 (6 bases). Germline loops: CDR1 SGDLS, CDR2 YYNGEE. This CDR3 spans 15 amino acids. V was pared by 4 bases and J by 9 bases, with 20 bases between. CDR3 DNA: TGTGCCAGCAGCCCGGCGGGGCTTAAATCCGGTGAGCAGTTCTTC. Its translation: CASSPAGLKSGEQFF.

This clone was recorded once. The chain has TRBV19 and TRBJ2-7; D might be TRBD1 (6 bases). Trimming cost V 5 bases and J 1 base, with 18 bases left between them. Germline CDR1 and CDR2: LNHDA and SQIVND (reference sequence). This CDR3 comprises 16 residues. The CDR3 sequence is CASSRGLTGLSYEQYF. The CDR3, as DNA: TGTGCCAGTAGTCGGGGATTGACAGGTCTTTCCTACGAGCAGTACTTC.

The V and J genes are TRBV19 and TRBJ1-1, with unresolved D. This CDR3 is built from 15 residues. Per germline, CDR1 LNHDA and CDR2 SQIVND (reference sequence). V dropped 3 bases and J dropped 3 bases, with 14 bases sitting between them. The chain's CDR3 is CASSIPQLRDTEAFF. Written as DNA, the CDR3 is TGTGCCAGTAGTATCCCACAGTTGAGGGACACTGAAGCTTTCTTT.

The chain links TRBV5-1 to TRBJ2-7, with 7 bases aligning to TRBD2. The J segment lost 5 bases and the V segment lost 4 bases, leaving 9 bases of the junction unmatched. This CDR3 has 14 residues. The germline V gene has CDR1 SGHRS and CDR2 YFSETQ. The CDR3 loop is CASSAGRGDHEQYF. CDR3 coding DNA: TGCGCCAGCAGCGCCGGACGGGGGGACCACGAGCAGTACTTC.

The V gene is TRBV3-1 (or the pseudogene TRBV3-2), the J gene TRBJ1-3, with no clear D. Trimming removed 4 bases at V and 0 bases at J, with 13 bases between. The germline V gene has CDR1 LGHDT and CDR2 YNNKEL (reference sequence). This CDR3 region has 16 residues. CDR3 coding DNA: TGTGCCAGCAGCCCCACTGGACTCATCTCTGGAAACACCATATATTTT. Its translation is CASSPTGLISGNTIYF.

The chain combines TRBV28 with TRBJ2-1, with TRBD2 matching over 13 bases. With V trimmed by 8 bases and J by 7 bases, 5 bases remained unmatched. The CDR3 extends over 14 amino acids. Germline CDR1 and CDR2: MDHEN and SYDVKM. CDR3 sequence reads: CASEGLAGVNEQFF. The CDR3 bases are TGTGCCAGCGAAGGACTAGCGGGAGTTAATGAGCAGTTCTTC.

V is TRBV24-1 and J is TRBJ2-3, with 10 bases identical to TRBD1. Germline V lookup: CDR1 KGHDR, CDR2 SFDVKD. The CDR3 runs 17 residues. The V segment lost 0 bases and the J segment 1 base; nucleotides outside the gene matches: 3. Here the CDR3 DNA reads TGTGCCACCAGTGATTTGCGGGGGACAGGGGGCACAGATACGCAGTATTTT. Amino acids: CATSDLRGTGGTDTQYF.

J is TRBJ2-7 and V is TRBV4-3, with D possibly TRBD2 on 6 matching bases. The CDR3 runs 15 residues. CDR1 LGHNA and CDR2 YSLEER come from the germline V gene. V lost 2 bases and J 0 bases, leaving 11 bases between the germline ends. CDR3 DNA sequence: TGCGCCAGCAGCCAACAGGAGGGAAGCTCCTACGAGCAGTACTTC. Translated: CASSQQEGSSYEQYF.

V and J are TRBV5-5 and TRBJ2-5; 15 bases fit TRBD2. CDR1 SGHKS and CDR2 YYEKEE come from the germline V gene (reference sequence). The CDR3 is made up of 16 amino acids. V shed 4 bases, J shed 3 bases, and the junction held 4 bases outside the gene matches. CDR3 coding DNA: TGTGCCAGCAGCCCTAGGACTAGCGGGGGGGAAGAGACCCAGTACTTC. Residues: CASSPRTSGGEETQYF.